This is a list of T cell receptor beta chains from one sample in a study of CD8 T cells in Susac syndrome. From the immunoSEQ multiplex PCR reads, TCRdb called clonotypes with MiXCR, one entry per CDR3 protein. The table lists some 180,000 distinct CDR3 sequences, about 94% of them singletons. What was sequenced was CD4+ T cells from PBMCs. The receptors were sampled from a human donor with Susac syndrome. CDR3s include the opening cysteine and the closing phenylalanine or tryptophan. The D gene is left open where the match is weak. Some rows mark clone size as missing; the rest say once, few, many or name a class of expanded clone.

CASSPSGTAYEQYF	TGTGCCAGCAGTCCGTCCGGGACAGCCTACGAGCAGTACTTC	-	TRBV28	TRBJ2-7	TRBD1
CASSPGLAGGYSSYNEQFF	TGTGCCAGCAGCCCGGGACTAGCGGGGGGCTATAGCTCCTACAATGAGCAGTTCTTC	-	TRBV3-1	TRBJ2-1	TRBD2
CASSQARSVAFF	TGTGCCAGCAGCCAAGCCCGGTCGGTAGCTTTCTTT	once	TRBV14	TRBJ1-1	-
CSARDLRGTEAFF	TGCAGTGCTAGAGATCTAAGGGGCACTGAAGCTTTCTTT	-	TRBV20-1	TRBJ1-1	-
CASSLRLAGDTEQFF	TGTGCCAGCAGCTTAAGGCTAGCGGGAGACACTGAGCAGTTCTTC	once	TRBV7-9	TRBJ2-1	TRBD2
CASSLVAALPGSQYF	TGTGCCAGCAGCTTAGTGGCGGCCCTCCCGGGTTCCCAGTACTTC	-	TRBV11-2	TRBJ2-5	-
CSARDRSGERVGSYEQYF	TGCAGTGCTAGAGATCGTTCGGGAGAGCGGGTGGGCTCCTACGAGCAGTACTTC	-	TRBV20-1	TRBJ2-7	-
CASSPLGKANEQFF	TGTGCCAGCAGCCCCCTTGGAAAGGCCAATGAGCAGTTCTTC	-	TRBV11-2	TRBJ2-1	-
CAWSGPRGGNTEAFF	TGTGCCTGGAGCGGCCCAAGAGGGGGGAACACTGAAGCTTTCTTT	-	TRBV30	TRBJ1-1	-
CASSMNRDTQYF	TGTGCCAGCAGCATGAACAGGGATACGCAGTATTTT	-	TRBV9	TRBJ2-3	-
CSARGRGRETQYF	TGCAGTGCCAGGGGTAGGGGGCGAGAGACCCAGTACTTC	-	TRBV20-1	TRBJ2-5	TRBD1
CATSGGSYNEQFF	TGTGCCACCAGCGGCGGGAGTTACAATGAGCAGTTCTTC	-	TRBV15	TRBJ2-1	TRBD2
CASTLFRTPNTEAFF	TGTGCCAGCACCCTATTCAGGACTCCAAACACTGAAGCTTTCTTT	-	TRBV6-2/TRBV6-3	TRBJ1-1	-
CASNDRGRVNTEAFF	TGTGCCAGCAATGACAGGGGGCGCGTTAACACTGAAGCTTTCTTT	-	TRBV2	TRBJ1-1	TRBD1
CASSQIGGTEAFF	TGTGCCAGCAGCCAAATCGGTGGGACTGAAGCTTTCTTT	-	TRBV3-1	TRBJ1-1	-
CASSFSQDTGELFF	TGTGCCAGCAGCTTCTCACAGGACACCGGGGAGCTGTTTTTT	-	TRBV7-3	TRBJ2-2	-